Below, one T cell receptor (beta chain) is given with its context. Its antigen is unknown. A read error may account for a junction end that differs from germline. Although they were nominally healthy when sampled, donors likely had unrecorded immune exposures. In the PCR, 60 Vbeta and 13 Jbeta primers were used. The assay was immunoSEQ multiplex PCR, and TCRdb's table has in-frame clones only and misses some. The table records around 150,000 clones, roughly 71% of them present only once. This specimen comes from a study of cytomegalovirus exposure and HLA in healthy donors. Study-level findings and limits: Rarity characterized most TCR sequences, yet some public TCRs appeared in many donors.

The origin of this receptor is a woman aged 40 to 50 in good health and CMV-seronegative. The source material was PBMCs.

CDR3 DNA: TGCGCCAGCAGCTCACCTGGCGGAGGGAAGTCCTATGGCTACCCCTTC. The encoded protein is CASSSPGGGKSYGYPF. This chain joins TRBV5-1 and TRBJ1-2; D unclear. Germline V gene data show CDR1 as SGHRS and CDR2 as YFSETQ. The CDR3 has 16 residues. Full variable domain (outside the CDR3, taken from reference TRBV5-1 and TRBJ1-2): KAGVTQTPRYLIKTRGQQVTLSCSPISGHRSVSWYQQTPGQGLQFLFEYFSETQRNKGNFPGRFSGRQFSNSRSEMNVSTLELGDSALYLCASSSPGGGKSYGYPFGSGTRLTVV.